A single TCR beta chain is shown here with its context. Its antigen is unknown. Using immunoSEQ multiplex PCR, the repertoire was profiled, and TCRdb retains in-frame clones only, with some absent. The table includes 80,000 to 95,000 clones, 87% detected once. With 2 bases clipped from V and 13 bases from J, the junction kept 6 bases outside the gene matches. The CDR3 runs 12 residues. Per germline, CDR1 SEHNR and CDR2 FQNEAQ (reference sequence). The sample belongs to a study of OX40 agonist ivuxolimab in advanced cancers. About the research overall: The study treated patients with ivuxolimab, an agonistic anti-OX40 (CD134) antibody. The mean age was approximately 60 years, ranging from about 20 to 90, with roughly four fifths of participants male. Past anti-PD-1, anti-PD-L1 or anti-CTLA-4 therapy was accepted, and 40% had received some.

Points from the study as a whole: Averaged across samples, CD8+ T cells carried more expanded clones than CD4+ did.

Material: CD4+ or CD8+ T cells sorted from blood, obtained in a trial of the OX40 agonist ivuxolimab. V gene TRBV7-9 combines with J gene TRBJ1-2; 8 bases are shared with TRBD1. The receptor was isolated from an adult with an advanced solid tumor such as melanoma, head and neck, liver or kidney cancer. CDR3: CASSLTGQGRTF. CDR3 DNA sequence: TGTGCCAGCAGCTTAACCGGACAGGGTCGCACCTTC. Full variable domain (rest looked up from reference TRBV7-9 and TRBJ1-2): DTGVSQNPRHKITKRGQNVTFRCDPISEHNRLYWYRQTLGQGPEFLTYFQNEAQLEKSRLLSDRFSAERPKGSFSTLEIQRTEQGDSAMYLCASSLTGQGRTFGSGTRLTVV.